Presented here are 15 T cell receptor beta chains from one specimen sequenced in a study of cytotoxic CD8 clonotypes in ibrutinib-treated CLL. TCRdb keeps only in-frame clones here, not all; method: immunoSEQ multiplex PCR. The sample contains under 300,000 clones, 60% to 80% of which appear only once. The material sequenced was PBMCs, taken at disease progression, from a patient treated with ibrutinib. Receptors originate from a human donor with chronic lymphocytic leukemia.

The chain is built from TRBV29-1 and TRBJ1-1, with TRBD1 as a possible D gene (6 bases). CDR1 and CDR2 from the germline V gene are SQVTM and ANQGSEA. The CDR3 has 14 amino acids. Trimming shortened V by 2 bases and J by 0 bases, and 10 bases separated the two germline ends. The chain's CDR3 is CSVERGLVNTEAFF. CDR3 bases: TGCAGCGTTGAACGGGGGCTGGTGAACACTGAAGCTTTCTTT.

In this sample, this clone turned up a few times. Here the CDR3 DNA reads TGTGCCATCAGCCGGGACAGCAATGAAAAACTGTTTTTT. Its translation: CAISRDSNEKLFF. The chain couples TRBV10-3 to TRBJ1-4; 7 bases agree with TRBD1. The V segment lost 6 bases and the J segment 5 bases; nucleotides outside the gene matches: 3. This CDR3 is built from 13 residues. The V gene's germline CDR1 is ENHRY and CDR2 SYGVKD.

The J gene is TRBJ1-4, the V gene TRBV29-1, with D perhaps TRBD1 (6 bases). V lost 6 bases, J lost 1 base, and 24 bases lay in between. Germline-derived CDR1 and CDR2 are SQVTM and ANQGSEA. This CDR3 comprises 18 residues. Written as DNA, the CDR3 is TGCAGCGTAGCAGGACAGAGAAACCAACTGGGAACTAATGAAAAACTGTTTTTT. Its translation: CSVAGQRNQLGTNEKLFF.

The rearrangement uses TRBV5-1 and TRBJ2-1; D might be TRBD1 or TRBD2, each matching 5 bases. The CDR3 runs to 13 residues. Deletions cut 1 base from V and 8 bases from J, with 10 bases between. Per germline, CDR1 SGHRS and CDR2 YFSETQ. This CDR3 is CASSLRGRDEQFF. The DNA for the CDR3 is TGCGCCAGCAGCTTGCGGGGACGGGATGAGCAGTTCTTC. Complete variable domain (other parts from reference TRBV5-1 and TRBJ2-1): KAGVTQTPRYLIKTRGQQVTLSCSPISGHRSVSWYQQTPGQGLQFLFEYFSETQRNKGNFPGRFSGRQFSNSRSEMNVSTLELGDSALYLCASSLRGRDEQFFGPGTRLTVL.

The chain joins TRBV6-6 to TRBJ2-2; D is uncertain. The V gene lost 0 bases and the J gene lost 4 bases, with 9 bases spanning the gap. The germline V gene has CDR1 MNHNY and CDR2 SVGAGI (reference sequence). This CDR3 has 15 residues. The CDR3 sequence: CASSYSIQITGELFF. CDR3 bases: TGTGCCAGCAGTTACTCTATTCAGATCACCGGGGAGCTGTTTTTT.

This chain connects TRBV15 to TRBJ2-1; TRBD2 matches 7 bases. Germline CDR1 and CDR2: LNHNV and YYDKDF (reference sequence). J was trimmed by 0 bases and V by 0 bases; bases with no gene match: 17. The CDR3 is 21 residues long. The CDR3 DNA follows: TGTGCCACCAGCAGAGATCCTGGCGGGGGTTCCACCTCTAGCTCCTACAATGAGCAGTTCTTC. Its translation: CATSRDPGGGSTSSSYNEQFF.

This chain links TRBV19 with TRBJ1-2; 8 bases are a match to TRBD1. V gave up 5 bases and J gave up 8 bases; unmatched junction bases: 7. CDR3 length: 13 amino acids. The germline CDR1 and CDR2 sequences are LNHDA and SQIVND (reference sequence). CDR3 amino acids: CASSPRTGTGYTF. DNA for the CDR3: TGTGCCAGTAGTCCCCGGACAGGGACCGGCTACACCTTC.

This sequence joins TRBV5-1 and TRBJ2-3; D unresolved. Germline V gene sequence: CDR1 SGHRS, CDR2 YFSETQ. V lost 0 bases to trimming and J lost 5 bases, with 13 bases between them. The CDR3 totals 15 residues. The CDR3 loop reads CASSLDGSHVDTQYF. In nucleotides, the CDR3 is TGCGCCAGCAGCTTGGACGGGTCCCATGTAGATACGCAGTATTTT.

The CDR3 reads CASSESSVDTQYF. CDR3 DNA: TGTGCCAGCAGTGAATCTAGCGTCGATACGCAGTATTTT. The gene calls are TRBV6-4 and TRBJ2-3; D is possibly TRBD2 (6 bases). V was trimmed by 3 bases and J by 6 bases, leaving 10 bases between them. The length of the CDR3 is 13 residues. Germline V CDR1 and CDR2: MRHNA, SNTAGT.

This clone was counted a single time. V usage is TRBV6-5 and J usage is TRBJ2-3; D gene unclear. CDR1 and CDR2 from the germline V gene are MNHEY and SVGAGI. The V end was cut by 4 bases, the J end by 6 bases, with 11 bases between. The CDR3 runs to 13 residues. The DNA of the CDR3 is TGTGCCAGCAGTTCCCATACCGCGGATACGCAGTATTTT. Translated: CASSSHTADTQYF.

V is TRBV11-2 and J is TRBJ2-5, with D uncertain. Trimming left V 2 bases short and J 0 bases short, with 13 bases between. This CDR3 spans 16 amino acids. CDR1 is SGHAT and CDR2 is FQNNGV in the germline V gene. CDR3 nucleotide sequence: TGTGCCAGCAGCTTAATGGGCCATCTGTACCAAGAGACCCAGTACTTC. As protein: CASSLMGHLYQETQYF.

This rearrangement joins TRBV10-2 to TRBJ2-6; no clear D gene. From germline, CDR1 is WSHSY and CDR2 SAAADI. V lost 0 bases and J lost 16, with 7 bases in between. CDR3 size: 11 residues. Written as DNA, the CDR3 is TGCGCCAGCAGTGAGTCTGGCAGGCTGACTTTC. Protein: CASSESGRLTF.

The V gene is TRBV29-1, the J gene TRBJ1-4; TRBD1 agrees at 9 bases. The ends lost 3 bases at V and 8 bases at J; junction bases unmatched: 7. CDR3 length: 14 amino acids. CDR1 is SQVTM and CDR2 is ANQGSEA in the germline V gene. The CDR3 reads CSVDPGTGQEKLFF. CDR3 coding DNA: TGCAGCGTTGACCCCGGGACAGGGCAAGAAAAACTGTTTTTT.

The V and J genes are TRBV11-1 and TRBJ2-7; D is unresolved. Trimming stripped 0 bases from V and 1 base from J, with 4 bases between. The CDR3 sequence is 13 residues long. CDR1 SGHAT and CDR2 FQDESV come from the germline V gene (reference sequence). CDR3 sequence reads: CASSLAGSYEQYF. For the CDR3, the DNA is TGTGCCAGCAGCTTAGCAGGATCCTACGAGCAGTACTTC.

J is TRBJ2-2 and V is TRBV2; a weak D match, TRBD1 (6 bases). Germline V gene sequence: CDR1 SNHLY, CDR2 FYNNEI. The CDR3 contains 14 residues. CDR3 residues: CANQGTRNTGELFF. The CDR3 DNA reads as TGTGCTAACCAAGGGACAAGGAACACCGGGGAGCTGTTTTTT.